This TCR beta chain stems from a study of shared clonotypes between healthy human individuals. As for the study in general: Every donor yielded three CD4 naive, three CD4 memory, two CD8 naive and one CD8 memory plate.

TCRdb's table, derived via immunoSEQ multiplex PCR, lists solely in-frame clones and lacks some. The table lists about 2 million clones, 85% to 95% of them singletons. The CDR3 is 12 residues long. Germline CDR1 SGHRS, CDR2 YFSETQ. V gave up 3 bases and J gave up 5 bases, with 9 bases separating them. The genes are TRBV5-1 and TRBJ2-7; no clear D. Sample: naive CD4+ T cells sorted from blood. Subset noted: CD45RA+ positively selected. This clonotype originated in a man between 18 and 29 years old in good health. DNA for the CDR3: TGCGCCAGCAGCTCCGAAGGGAACGAGCAGTACTTC. This encodes CASSSEGNEQYF.